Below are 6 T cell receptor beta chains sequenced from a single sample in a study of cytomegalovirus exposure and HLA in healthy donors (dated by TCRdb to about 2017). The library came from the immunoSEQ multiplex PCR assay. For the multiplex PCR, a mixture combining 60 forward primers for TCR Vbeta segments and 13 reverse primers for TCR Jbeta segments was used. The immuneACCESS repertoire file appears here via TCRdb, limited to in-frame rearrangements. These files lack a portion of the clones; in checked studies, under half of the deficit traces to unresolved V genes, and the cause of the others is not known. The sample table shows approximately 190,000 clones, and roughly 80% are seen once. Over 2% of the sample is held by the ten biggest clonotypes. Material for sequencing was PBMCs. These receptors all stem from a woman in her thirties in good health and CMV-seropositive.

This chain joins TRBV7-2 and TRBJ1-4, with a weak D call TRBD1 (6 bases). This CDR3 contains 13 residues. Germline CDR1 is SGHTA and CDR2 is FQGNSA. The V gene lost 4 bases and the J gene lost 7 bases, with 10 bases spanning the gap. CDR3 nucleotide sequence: TGTGCCAGCAGCTCCCGACAGGTTGAAAAACTGTTTTTT. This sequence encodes CASSSRQVEKLFF.

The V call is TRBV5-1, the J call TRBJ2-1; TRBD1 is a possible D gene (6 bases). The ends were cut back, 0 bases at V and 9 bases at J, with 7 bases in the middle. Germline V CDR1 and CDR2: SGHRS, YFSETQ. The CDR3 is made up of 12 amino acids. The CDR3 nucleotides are TGCGCCAGCAGCTTGGAAGGGGGTGAGCAGTTCTTC. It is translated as CASSLEGGEQFF.

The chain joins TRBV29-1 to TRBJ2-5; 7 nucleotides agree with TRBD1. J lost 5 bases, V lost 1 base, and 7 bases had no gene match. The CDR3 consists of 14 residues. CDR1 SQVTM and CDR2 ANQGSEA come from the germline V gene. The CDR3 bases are TGCAGCGTTGAAGGTGACAGGGCATATGAGACCCAGTACTTC. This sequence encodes CSVEGDRAYETQYF.

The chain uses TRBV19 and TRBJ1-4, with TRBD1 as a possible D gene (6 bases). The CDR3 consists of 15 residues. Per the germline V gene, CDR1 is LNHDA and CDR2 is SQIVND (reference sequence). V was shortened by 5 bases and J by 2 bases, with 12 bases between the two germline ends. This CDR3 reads CASSLRQATNEKLFF. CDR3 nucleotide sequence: TGTGCCAGTAGTCTCAGACAGGCGACTAATGAAAAACTGTTTTTT.

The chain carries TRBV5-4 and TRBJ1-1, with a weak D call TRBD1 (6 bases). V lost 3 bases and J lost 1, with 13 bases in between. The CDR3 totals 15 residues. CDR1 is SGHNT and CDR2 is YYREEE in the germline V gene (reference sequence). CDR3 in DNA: TGTGCCAGCAGCTCCGTACAGGGAGAGAACACTGAAGCTTTCTTT. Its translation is CASSSVQGENTEAFF.

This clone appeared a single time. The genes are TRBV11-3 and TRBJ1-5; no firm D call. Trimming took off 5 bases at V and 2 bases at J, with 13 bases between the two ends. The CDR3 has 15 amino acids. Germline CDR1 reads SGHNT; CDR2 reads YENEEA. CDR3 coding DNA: TGTGCCAGCAGCCAGACTAAATGGGGCAATCAGCCCCAGCATTTT. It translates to CASSQTKWGNQPQHF.